One sample yielded the 14 T cell receptor beta chains listed below, sequenced in a study of blood T cell repertoires in COVID-19. Some clones are missing from TCRdb's copy, which holds only in-frame ones; the method was immunoSEQ multiplex PCR. The sample includes approximately 160,000 clones, 80% to 85% seen only once; the top ten take about a tenth. Input material: peripheral blood. The source of these receptors is a woman aged 80 or over with active or convalescent COVID-19.

V usage is TRBV14 and J usage is TRBJ2-1; D ambiguous. CDR3 length equals 13 residues. Trimming stripped 0 bases from V and 9 bases from J, with 9 bases between. Germline V lookup: CDR1 SGHDN, CDR2 FVKESK. The CDR3 nucleotides are TGTGCCAGCAGCCAAGAAGGTCGCGGTGAGCAGTTCTTC. Translated: CASSQEGRGEQFF.

The J gene is TRBJ1-2, the V gene TRBV11-3; TRBD1 aligns across 7 bases. V lost 1 base to trimming and J lost 0 bases; unmatched junction nucleotides: 5. Germline V CDR1 and CDR2: SGHNT, YENEEA. CDR3 length: 16 residues. CDR3 region: CASSLGGTVANYGYTF. CDR3 nucleotides: TGTGCCAGCAGCTTAGGCGGGACAGTAGCTAACTATGGCTACACCTTC.

The chain has TRBV3-1 (or the pseudogene TRBV3-2) and TRBJ2-1; possible D gene TRBD2, 7 bases. The CDR3 loop spans 17 amino acids. Germline assignment: CDR1 LGHDT and CDR2 YNNKEL (reference sequence). V was clipped by 2 bases and J by 6 bases, with 20 bases between them. CDR3: CASSQRPWDRGANEQFF. The CDR3 region has the DNA TGTGCCAGCAGCCAAAGGCCCTGGGACCGGGGGGCCAATGAGCAGTTCTTC.

This clone was observed a handful of times. The V gene is TRBV7-8, the J gene TRBJ1-4, with D perhaps matching TRBD1 (6 bases). The length of the CDR3 is 15 residues. Trimming pared 2 bases from V and 4 bases from J, leaving 11 bases between. Germline V gene sequence: CDR1 SGHVS, CDR2 FQNEAQ. The CDR3 sequence is CASSLSGQFNEKLFF. The DNA for the CDR3 is TGTGCCAGCAGCTTAAGCGGACAGTTTAATGAAAAACTGTTTTTT.

The chain links TRBV6-5 to TRBJ1-5; D is unresolved. V dropped 5 bases and J dropped 0 bases, with 11 bases sitting between them. The CDR3 contains 15 residues. Looked up from germline, CDR1 is MNHEY and CDR2 is SVGAGI. The CDR3 coding sequence is TGTGCCAGCAGTCAACGGACTGATAGCAATCAGCCCCAGCATTTT. This codes for CASSQRTDSNQPQHF.

This rearrangement joins TRBV18 to TRBJ2-7; TRBD1 agrees at 9 bases. CDR3 size: 16 residues. Germline values: CDR1 KGHSH, CDR2 LQKENI. V gave up 3 bases and J gave up 10 bases; unmatched junction bases: 16. The CDR3 protein is CASSPGLSGQGVEQYF. The CDR3 DNA reads TGTGCCAGCTCACCCGGCTTGTCGGGACAGGGCGTAGAACAGTACTTC.

The genes are TRBV5-4 and TRBJ2-3, with a possible D match to TRBD1 (5 bases). This CDR3 has 16 residues. Germline lookup yields CDR1 SGHNT and CDR2 YYREEE (reference sequence). With 4 bases removed from V and 2 bases from J, the gap between germline ends came to 17 bases. DNA of the CDR3: TGTGCCAGCAGCCCCGGGCCCCAGGGCCTCACAGATACGCAGTATTTT. Its translation: CASSPGPQGLTDTQYF.

This chain joins TRBV12-3 or TRBV12-4 and TRBJ1-2; D perhaps matches TRBD1 (6 bases). V lost 3 bases to trimming and J lost 4 bases, with 9 bases between them. The CDR3 runs to 13 residues. In nucleotides, the CDR3 is TGTGCCAGCAGTTTCGGGGGGGCCTATGGCTACACCTTC. Translated, it gives CASSFGGAYGYTF.

The chain links TRBV3-1 (or the pseudogene TRBV3-2) to TRBJ1-2; D remains unclear. Germline V gives CDR1 LGHDT, CDR2 YNNKEL (reference sequence). V gave up 4 bases and J gave up 8 bases, with 17 bases separating them. The CDR3 has 14 residues. CDR3 coding DNA: TGTGCCAGCAGCCGCCCCTCGGAGGGAGGAGGCTACACCTTC. Amino acids: CASSRPSEGGGYTF.

This clone was observed once. V is TRBV5-1 and J is TRBJ2-5, with 9 bases matching TRBD1. CDR1 is SGHRS, CDR2 YFSETQ, per germline. CDR3 size: 13 residues. The junction had 5 bases not matched to a gene; V was cut back by 6 bases and J by 5 bases. This CDR3 reads CASTKTGGETQYF. The CDR3 DNA follows: TGCGCCAGCACTAAGACAGGGGGGGAGACCCAGTACTTC.

The chain is built from TRBV2 and TRBJ2-1, with D perhaps matching TRBD2 (5 bases). The CDR3 runs to 13 residues. The V gene's germline CDR1 is SNHLY and CDR2 FYNNEI. V shed 3 bases and J shed 9 bases, with 12 bases lying between them. In DNA, the CDR3 is TGTGCCAGCAGTGAGGTTTGGGCGGGTGAGCAGTTCTTC. Its protein is CASSEVWAGEQFF.

The chain carries TRBV7-6 and TRBJ2-1, with 8 bases identical to TRBD1. The germline CDR1 and CDR2 sequences are SGHVS and FNYEAQ. With 4 bases clipped from V and 8 bases from J, the junction kept 7 bases outside the gene matches. The CDR3 runs to 14 residues. The CDR3 here is CASSSDDRGHEQFF. For the CDR3, the DNA is TGTGCCAGCAGCTCCGATGACAGGGGACATGAGCAGTTCTTC.

V usage is TRBV5-6 and J usage is TRBJ1-1; 9 nucleotides match TRBD1. The V gene's germline CDR1 is SGHDT and CDR2 YYEEEE. With V trimmed by 4 bases and J by 6 bases, 16 bases remained unmatched. This CDR3 has 17 amino acids. CDR3 protein: CASSLRTGVRLGPEAFF. CDR3 bases: TGTGCCAGCAGCCTCCGGACAGGGGTTAGATTAGGACCTGAAGCTTTCTTT.

The chain combines TRBV19 with TRBJ2-1; 7 bases are shared with TRBD1. Trimming took 2 bases from V and 9 from J; bases not matched to a gene: 10. Germline CDR1 and CDR2: LNHDA and SQIVND (reference sequence). This CDR3 is built from 15 residues. This chain's CDR3 is CASSIIGGLNSEQFF. The CDR3 coding sequence is TGTGCCAGTAGTATAATAGGGGGCTTGAATTCTGAGCAGTTCTTC.